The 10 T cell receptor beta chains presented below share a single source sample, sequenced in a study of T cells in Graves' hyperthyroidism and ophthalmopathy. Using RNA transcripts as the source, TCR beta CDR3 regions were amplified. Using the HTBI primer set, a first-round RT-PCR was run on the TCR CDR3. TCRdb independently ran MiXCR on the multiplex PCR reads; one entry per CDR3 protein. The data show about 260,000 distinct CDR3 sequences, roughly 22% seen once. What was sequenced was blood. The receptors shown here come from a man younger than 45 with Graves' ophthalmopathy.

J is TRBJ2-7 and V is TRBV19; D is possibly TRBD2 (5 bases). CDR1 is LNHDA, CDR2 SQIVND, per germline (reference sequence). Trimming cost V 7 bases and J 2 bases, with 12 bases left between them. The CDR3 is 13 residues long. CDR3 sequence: CASNDGVAYEQYF. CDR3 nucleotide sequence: TGTGCCAGTAATGACGGGGTGGCCTACGAGCAGTACTTC.

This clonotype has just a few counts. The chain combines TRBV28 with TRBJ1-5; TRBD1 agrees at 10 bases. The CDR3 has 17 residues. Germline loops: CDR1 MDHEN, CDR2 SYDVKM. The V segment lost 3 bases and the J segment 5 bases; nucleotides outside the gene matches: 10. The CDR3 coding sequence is TGTGCCAGCAGTTTTGAGATTGGGACAGGGGTGGATCAGCCCCAGCATTTT. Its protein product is CASSFEIGTGVDQPQHF.

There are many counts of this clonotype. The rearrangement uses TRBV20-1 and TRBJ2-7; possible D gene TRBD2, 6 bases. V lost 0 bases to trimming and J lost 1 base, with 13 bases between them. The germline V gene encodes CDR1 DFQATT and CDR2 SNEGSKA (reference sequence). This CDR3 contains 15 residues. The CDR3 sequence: CSARDGRGGSYEQYF. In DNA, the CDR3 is TGCAGTGCTAGAGATGGGCGGGGAGGATCCTACGAGCAGTACTTC.

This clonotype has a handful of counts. The CDR3 DNA reads as TGCGCCAGCAGCCAGTTTTCGAGTTCAGGGGCGGACACTGAAGCTTTCTTT. This codes for CASSQFSSSGADTEAFF. This sequence joins TRBV4-1 and TRBJ1-1, with a weak D call TRBD1 (6 bases). In germline, CDR1 is MGHRA, CDR2 YSYEKL. This CDR3 region has 17 residues. V dropped 3 bases and J dropped 3 bases, with 20 bases sitting between them.

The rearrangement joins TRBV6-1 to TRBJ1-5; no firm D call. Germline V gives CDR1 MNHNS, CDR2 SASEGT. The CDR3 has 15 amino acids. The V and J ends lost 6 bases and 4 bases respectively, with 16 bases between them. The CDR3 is CASSWEQTTNQPQHF. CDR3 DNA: TGTGCCAGCAGCTGGGAGCAAACTACTAATCAGCCCCAGCATTTT.

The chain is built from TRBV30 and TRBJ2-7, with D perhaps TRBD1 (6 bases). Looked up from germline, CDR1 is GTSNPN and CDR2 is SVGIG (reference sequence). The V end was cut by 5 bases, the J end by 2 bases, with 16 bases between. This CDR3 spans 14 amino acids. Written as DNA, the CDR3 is TGTGCCTGGGATACAGGGAGCAAAACCTACGAGCAGTACTTC. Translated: CAWDTGSKTYEQYF.

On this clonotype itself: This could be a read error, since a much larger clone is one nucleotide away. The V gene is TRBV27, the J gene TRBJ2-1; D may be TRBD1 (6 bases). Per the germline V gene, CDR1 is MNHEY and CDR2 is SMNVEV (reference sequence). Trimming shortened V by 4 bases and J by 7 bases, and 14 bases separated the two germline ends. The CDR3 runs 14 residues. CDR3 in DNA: TGTGCCAGCAGTTCCGCGGACAGTGAGAATGAGCAGTTCTTC. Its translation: CASSSADSENEQFF.

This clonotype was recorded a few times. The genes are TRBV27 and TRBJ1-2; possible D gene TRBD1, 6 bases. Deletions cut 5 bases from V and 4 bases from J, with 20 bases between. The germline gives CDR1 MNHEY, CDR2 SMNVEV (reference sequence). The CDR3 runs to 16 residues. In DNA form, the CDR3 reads TGTGCCAGCAGTCCCGGGGCGGGGGGCCCGCCCTATGGCTACACCTTC. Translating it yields CASSPGAGGPPYGYTF.

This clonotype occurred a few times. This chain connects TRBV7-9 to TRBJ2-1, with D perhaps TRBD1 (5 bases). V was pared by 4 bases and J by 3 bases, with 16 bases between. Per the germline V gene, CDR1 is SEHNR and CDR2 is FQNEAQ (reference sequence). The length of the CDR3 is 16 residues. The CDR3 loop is CASSSFRTSGYNEQFF. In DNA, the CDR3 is TGTGCCAGCAGCTCGTTTAGGACATCAGGCTACAATGAGCAGTTCTTC.

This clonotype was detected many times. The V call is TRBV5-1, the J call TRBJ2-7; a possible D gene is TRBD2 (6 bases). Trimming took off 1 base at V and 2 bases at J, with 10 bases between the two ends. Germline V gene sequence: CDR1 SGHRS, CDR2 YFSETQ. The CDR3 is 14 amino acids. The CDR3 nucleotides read TGCGCCAGCAGCTTGTTTCCGGGGGCCTACGAGCAGTACTTC. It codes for CASSLFPGAYEQYF.